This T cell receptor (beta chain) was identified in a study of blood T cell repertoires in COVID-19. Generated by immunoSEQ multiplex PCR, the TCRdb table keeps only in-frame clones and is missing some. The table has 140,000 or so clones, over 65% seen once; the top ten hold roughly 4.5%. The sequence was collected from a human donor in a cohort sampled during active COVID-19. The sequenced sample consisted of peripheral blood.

The DNA for the CDR3 is TGTGCCAGCAGCCAGGGGACTCACTATGGCTACACCTTC. This encodes CASSQGTHYGYTF. J is TRBJ1-2 and V is TRBV14; tentatively, D is TRBD1 (5 bases). Germline V gene sequence: CDR1 SGHDN, CDR2 FVKESK. V lost 3 bases and J lost 3, with 8 bases in between. This CDR3 is 13 amino acids long.